What follows are 14 T cell receptor beta chains derived from one specimen sequenced in a study of human T cells and chemical hapten exposure. TCRdb re-derived calls from the RACE reads in MiXCR, one entry per CDR3 protein. Among about 110,000 distinct CDR3 sequences listed, approximately 11% were seen once. Time point reported: patch test 1, 2 weeks after DPC sensitization. The treatment: therapeutic diphenylcyclopropenone sensitization with weekly scalp DPC. Sequenced material: whole blood, taken in connection with sensitization to the hapten diphenylcyclopropenone (DPC). These receptors all come from a woman aged 40 to 49 with alopecia areata. Some clones in this sample may be carry-over from other donors' samples.

The CDR3 DNA follows: TGCAGCGCATCCGGGACGCCCTACGAGCAGTACTTC. Translation gives CSASGTPYEQYF. V and J are TRBV29-1 and TRBJ2-7; perhaps D is TRBD1 or TRBD2 (5 bases each). CDR1 is SQVTM and CDR2 is ANQGSEA in the germline V gene. This CDR3 has 12 residues. Deletions cut 7 bases from V and 2 bases from J, with 12 bases between.

This clonotype was seen more than once but under ten times. The chain joins TRBV4-3 to TRBJ2-2; 10 bases fit TRBD2. V lost 1 base to trimming and J lost 6 bases; unmatched junction nucleotides: 2. CDR1 and CDR2 (germline): LGHNA, YSLEER. The CDR3 loop spans 15 amino acids. DNA for the CDR3: TGCGCCAGCAGCCAAGTCAGCGGGGGGGCCGGGGAGCTGTTTTTT. It translates to CASSQVSGGAGELFF.

In its sample, this clonotype was seen many times. The chain employs TRBV11-2 and TRBJ2-5; D gene uncertain. Between the trimmed V and J ends, which lost 5 bases and 5 bases, there was a span of 18 bases. The V gene's germline CDR1 is SGHAT and CDR2 FQNNGV. This CDR3 region has 15 residues. CDR3 amino acids: CASSTVGLPRETQYF. The CDR3 nucleotides are TGTGCCAGCAGCACCGTCGGTCTCCCGAGGGAGACCCAGTACTTC.

The chain joins TRBV28 to TRBJ2-3; 10 bases line up with TRBD2. Losses at the gene ends were 6 bases for V and 5 bases for J; bases not matched to a gene: 5. Germline CDR1 is MDHEN and CDR2 is SYDVKM. The CDR3 consists of 14 residues. CDR3 region: CASRLAGAKDTQYF. In nucleotides, the CDR3 is TGTGCCAGCAGGCTAGCGGGAGCCAAAGATACGCAGTATTTT. The full variable domain, completed using reference TRBV28 and TRBJ2-3, is DVKVTQSSRYLVKRTGEKVFLECVQDMDHENMFWYRQDPGLGLRLIYFSYDVKMKEKGDIPEGYSVSREKKERFSLILESASTNQTSMYLCASRLAGAKDTQYFGPGTRLTVL.

The V gene is TRBV24-1, the J gene TRBJ2-5; no reliable D call. V gave up 7 bases and J gave up 6 bases, with 2 bases separating them. Germline lookup yields CDR1 KGHDR and CDR2 SFDVKD. CDR3 length equals 9 residues. CDR3 loop: CATRQTQYF. DNA of the CDR3: TGTGCCACCAGGCAGACCCAGTACTTC.

The chain employs TRBV29-1 and TRBJ2-1; TRBD2 aligns across 7 bases. Germline CDR1 reads SQVTM; CDR2 reads ANQGSEA. The CDR3 consists of 15 residues. V shed 7 bases, J shed 7 bases, and the junction held 16 bases outside the gene matches. The CDR3 DNA follows: TGCAGCGCCGTGGGGGGGACTACCCTAAGGAATGAGCAGTTCTTC. Protein sequence: CSAVGGTTLRNEQFF.

This clonotype appeared a single time. The chain has TRBV7-2 and TRBJ2-7; the D gene is possibly TRBD1 (6 bases). V gave up 3 bases and J gave up 5 bases, with 17 bases separating them. The CDR3 extends over 15 amino acids. Germline CDR1 is SGHTA and CDR2 is FQGNSA. CDR3 protein: CASSFKPGVTDEQYF. CDR3 in DNA: TGTGCCAGCAGCTTCAAGCCAGGGGTAACTGACGAGCAGTACTTC. Combining the CDR3 with reference TRBV7-2 and TRBJ2-7 gives the whole variable domain GAGVSQSPSNKVTEKGKDVELRCDPISGHTALYWYRQSLGQGLEFLIYFQGNSAPDKSGLPSDRFSAERTGGSVSTLTIQRTQQEDSAVYLCASSFKPGVTDEQYFGPGTRLTVT.

The chain has TRBV9 and TRBJ2-7; weak D call: TRBD1 (5 bases). V lost 4 bases, J lost 6 bases, and 11 bases lay in between. Germline V CDR1 and CDR2: SGDLS, YYNGEE. CDR3 size: 12 residues. The CDR3 DNA reads TGTGCCAGCAGCCCCCCAGGGCCCGAGCAGTACTTC. The encoded protein is CASSPPGPEQYF. The full variable domain, with the rest looked up from reference TRBV9 and TRBJ2-7, is DSGVTQTPKHLITATGQRVTLRCSPRSGDLSVYWYQQSLDQGLQFLIQYYNGEERAKGNILERFSAQQFPDLHSELNLSSLELGDSALYFCASSPPGPEQYFGPGTRLTVT.

This clonotype was counted between two and nine times. This sequence joins TRBV7-2 and TRBJ2-5, with TRBD1 matching over 9 bases. The germline gives CDR1 SGHTA, CDR2 FQGNSA. V lost 4 bases, J lost 1 base, and 13 bases stayed unmatched. CDR3 length: 18 residues. The CDR3 DNA reads as TGTGCCAGCAGCTCCACAGGGGGCGAAAAGGGAATCCAAGAGACCCAGTACTTC. Its protein product is CASSSTGGEKGIQETQYF.

This clonotype was detected a few times. The genes are TRBV4-3 and TRBJ2-7; no clear D gene. CDR1 and CDR2 (germline): LGHNA, YSLEER. The CDR3 runs 15 residues. V was cut by 1 base and J by 4 bases, with 14 bases left in between. The DNA of the CDR3 is TGCGCCAGCAGCCAAGGGGCGCTGGGCTCGTACGAGCAGTACTTC. This translates into CASSQGALGSYEQYF.

This clonotype was detected ten times or more. The genes are TRBV6-2 or TRBV6-3 and TRBJ1-1, with D possibly TRBD1 on 6 matching bases. Trimming stripped 6 bases from V and 11 bases from J, with 19 bases between. The CDR3 is 13 residues long. Germline V gene data show CDR1 as MNHEY and CDR2 as SVGEGT. Here the CDR3 DNA reads TGTGCCAGCAGAAACGGGGGGGCTGATGAGGCTTTCTTT. This translates into CASRNGGADEAFF.

This clonotype was observed at least ten times. V usage is TRBV29-1 and J usage is TRBJ1-5; possibly TRBD1 for D (6 bases). V was shortened by 4 bases and J by 4 bases, with 11 bases between the two germline ends. CDR1 is SQVTM, CDR2 ANQGSEA, per germline. CDR3 length: 13 amino acids. CDR3 bases: TGCAGCGTTGTTTCAGGGGATAATCAGCCCCAGCATTTT. Amino acid sequence: CSVVSGDNQPQHF.

Ten or more counts support this clonotype. A junction boundary mismatches the germline segment, possibly from a read error. The chain combines TRBV30 with TRBJ1-5; D call uncertain. This CDR3 contains 15 residues. Germline values: CDR1 GTSNPN, CDR2 SVGIG (reference sequence). The CDR3, as DNA: TGTGCCGGGAGCTGGAAGGGCGGAACCAATCAGCCCCAGCATTTT. Its protein is CAGSWKGGTNQPQHF. The complete variable domain, with remaining parts taken from reference TRBV30 and TRBJ1-5, reads SQTIHQWPATLVQPVGSPLSLECTVEGTSNPNLYWYRQAAGRGLQLLFYSVGIGQISSEVPQNLSASRPQDRQFILSSKKLLLSDSGFYLCAGSWKGGTNQPQHFGDGTRLSIL.

The sample holds a few counts of this clonotype. The V gene is TRBV30, the J gene TRBJ1-2, with 8 bases identical to TRBD1. Germline-derived CDR1 and CDR2 are GTSNPN and SVGIG (reference sequence). The length of the CDR3 is 14 residues. Trimming at V came to 3 bases and at J to 12 bases, leaving 15 bases not matched to a gene. The CDR3 region has the DNA TGTGCCTGGAGGGACCTCCTCTCGGGACAGGCAGACACCTTC. This gives the protein CAWRDLLSGQADTF.